The clone carrying this T cell receptor beta chain appeared a single time. This entry comes from a study of T cell changes during pregnancy in multiple sclerosis. The germline V and J ends were trimmed by 7 bases and 5 bases, with 11 bases remaining between them. This CDR3 region has 12 residues. Germline CDR1 reads MDHEN; CDR2 reads SYDVKM. Sequenced by immunoSEQ multiplex PCR; TCRdb stores in-frame clones only, minus some. Among 20,000 or so clones, around 87% were seen once, and the ten largest hold approximately 13%. This specimen was CD8+ T cells from peripheral blood mononuclear cells, taken in the third trimester of pregnancy. The receptor was isolated from a female donor in good health, enrolled as a control in a pregnancy study. V is TRBV28 and J is TRBJ1-2; possible D gene TRBD1, 5 bases. This CDR3 is CASIGGEYGYTF. CDR3 in DNA: TGTGCCAGCATAGGAGGGGAGTATGGCTACACCTTC.